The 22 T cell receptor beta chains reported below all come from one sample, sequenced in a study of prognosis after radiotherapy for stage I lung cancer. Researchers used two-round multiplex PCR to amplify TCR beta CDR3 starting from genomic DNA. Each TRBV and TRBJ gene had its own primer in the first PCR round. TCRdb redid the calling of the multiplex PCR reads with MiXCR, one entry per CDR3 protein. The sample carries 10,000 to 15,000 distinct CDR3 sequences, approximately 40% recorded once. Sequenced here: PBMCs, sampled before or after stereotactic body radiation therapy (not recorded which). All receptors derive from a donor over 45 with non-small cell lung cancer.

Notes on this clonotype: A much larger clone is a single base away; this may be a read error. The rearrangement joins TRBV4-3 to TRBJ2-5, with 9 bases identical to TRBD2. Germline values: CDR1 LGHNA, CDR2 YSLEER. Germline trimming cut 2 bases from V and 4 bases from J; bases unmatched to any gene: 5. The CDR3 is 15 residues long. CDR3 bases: TGCGCCAGCAGCCAATGGCGCGGGAGGGCAGAGACCCAGTACTTC. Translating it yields CASSQWRGRAETQYF.

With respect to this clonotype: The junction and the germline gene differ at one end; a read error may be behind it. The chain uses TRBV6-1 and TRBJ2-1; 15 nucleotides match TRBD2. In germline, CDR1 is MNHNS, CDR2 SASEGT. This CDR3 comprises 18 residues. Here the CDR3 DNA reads TGTGCCAGCGTTGGGGGACTAGCGGGAGGCCCCTCCTACAATGAGCAGCTCTTC. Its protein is CASVGGLAGGPSYNEQLF.

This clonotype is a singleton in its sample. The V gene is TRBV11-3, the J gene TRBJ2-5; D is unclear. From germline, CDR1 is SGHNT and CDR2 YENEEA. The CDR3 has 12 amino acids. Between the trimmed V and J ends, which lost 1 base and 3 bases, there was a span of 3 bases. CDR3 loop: CASSLGEETQYF. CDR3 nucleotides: TGTGCCAGCAGCTTAGGGGAAGAGACCCAGTACTTC.

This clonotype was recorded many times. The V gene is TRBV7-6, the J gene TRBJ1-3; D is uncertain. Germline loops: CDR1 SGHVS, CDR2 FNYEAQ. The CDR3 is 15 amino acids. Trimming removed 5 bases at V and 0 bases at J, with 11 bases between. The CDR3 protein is CASSLTRSSGNTIYF. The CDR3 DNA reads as TGTGCCAGCAGCCTAACACGTAGCTCTGGAAACACCATATATTTT.

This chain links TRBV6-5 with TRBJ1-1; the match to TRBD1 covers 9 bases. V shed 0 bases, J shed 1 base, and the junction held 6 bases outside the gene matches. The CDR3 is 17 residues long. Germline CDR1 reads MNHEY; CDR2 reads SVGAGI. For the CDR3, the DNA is TGTGCCAGCAGTTACTCCGCCGGGACAGGGAGGAACACTGAAGCTTTCTTT. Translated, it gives CASSYSAGTGRNTEAFF.

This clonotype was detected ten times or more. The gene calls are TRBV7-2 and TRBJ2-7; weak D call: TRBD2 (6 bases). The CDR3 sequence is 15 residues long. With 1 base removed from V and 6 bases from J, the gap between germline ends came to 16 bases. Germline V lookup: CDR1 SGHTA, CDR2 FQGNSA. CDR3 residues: CASSLVATRRTEQYF. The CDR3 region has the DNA TGTGCCAGCAGCTTAGTGGCGACTAGAAGGACCGAGCAGTACTTC.

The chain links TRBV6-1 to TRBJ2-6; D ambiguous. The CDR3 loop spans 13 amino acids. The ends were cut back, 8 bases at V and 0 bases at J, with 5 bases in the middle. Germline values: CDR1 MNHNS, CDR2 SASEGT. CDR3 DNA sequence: TGTGCCAGCCAGCTCTCTGGGGCCAACGTCCTGACTTTC. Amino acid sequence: CASQLSGANVLTF.

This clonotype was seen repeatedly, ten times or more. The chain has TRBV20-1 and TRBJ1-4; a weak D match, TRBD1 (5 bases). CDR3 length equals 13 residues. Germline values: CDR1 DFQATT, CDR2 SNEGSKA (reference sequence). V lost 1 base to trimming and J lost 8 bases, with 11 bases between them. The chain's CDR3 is CSARGQPGEKLFF. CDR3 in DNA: TGCAGTGCTAGAGGACAGCCGGGCGAAAAACTGTTTTTT.

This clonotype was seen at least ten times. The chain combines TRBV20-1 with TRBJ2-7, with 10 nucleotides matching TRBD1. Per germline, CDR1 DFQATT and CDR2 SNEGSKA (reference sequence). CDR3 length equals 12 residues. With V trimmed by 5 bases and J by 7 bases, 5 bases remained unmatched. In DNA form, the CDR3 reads TGCAGTGCTGTGACAGGGGGCTGGGAGCAGTACTTC. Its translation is CSAVTGGWEQYF.

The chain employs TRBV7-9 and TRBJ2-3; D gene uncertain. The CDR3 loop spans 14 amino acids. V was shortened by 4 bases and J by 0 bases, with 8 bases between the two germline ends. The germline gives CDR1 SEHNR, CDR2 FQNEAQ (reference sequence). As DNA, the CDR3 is TGTGCCAGCAGCTCTGATACTAGCACAGATACGCAGTATTTT. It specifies CASSSDTSTDTQYF.

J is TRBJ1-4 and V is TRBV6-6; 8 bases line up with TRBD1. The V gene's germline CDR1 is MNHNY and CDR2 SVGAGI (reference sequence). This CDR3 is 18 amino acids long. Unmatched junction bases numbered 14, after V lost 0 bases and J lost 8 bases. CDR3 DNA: TGTGCCAGCAGTTACTCGATAGCAGGGGGCGTGCCGGTGGAAAAACTGTTTTTT. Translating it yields CASSYSIAGGVPVEKLFF.

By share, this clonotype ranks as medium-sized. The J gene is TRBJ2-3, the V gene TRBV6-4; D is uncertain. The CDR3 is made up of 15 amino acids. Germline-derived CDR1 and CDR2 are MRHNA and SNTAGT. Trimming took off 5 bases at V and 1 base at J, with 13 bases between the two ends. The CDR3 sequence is CASSTAPDGTDTQYF. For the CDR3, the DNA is TGTGCCAGCAGTACCGCTCCGGACGGCACAGATACGCAGTATTTT.

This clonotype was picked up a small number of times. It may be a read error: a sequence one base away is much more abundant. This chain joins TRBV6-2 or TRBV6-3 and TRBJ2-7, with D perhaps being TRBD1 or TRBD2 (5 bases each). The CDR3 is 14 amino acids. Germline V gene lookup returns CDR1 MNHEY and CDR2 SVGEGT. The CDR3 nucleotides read TGTGCCAGCAGTTCACCGGGACGTACCTACGAGCAGCACTTC. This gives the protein CASSSPGRTYEQHF.

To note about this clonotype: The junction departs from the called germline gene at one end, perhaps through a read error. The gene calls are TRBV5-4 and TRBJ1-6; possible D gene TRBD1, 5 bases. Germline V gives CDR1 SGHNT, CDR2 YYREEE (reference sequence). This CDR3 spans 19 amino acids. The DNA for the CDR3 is TGTGCCAGCAGATCCGCCGGGTCAGGGTACGGGTCCTATAATTCGCCCCTCCACTTT. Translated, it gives CASRSAGSGYGSYNSPLHF.

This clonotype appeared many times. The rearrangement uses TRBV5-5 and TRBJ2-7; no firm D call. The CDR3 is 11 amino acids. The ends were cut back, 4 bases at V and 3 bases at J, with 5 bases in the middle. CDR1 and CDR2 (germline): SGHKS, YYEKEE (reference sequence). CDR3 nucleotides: TGTGCCAGCAGCCTTTACTACGAGCAGTACTTC. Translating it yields CASSLYYEQYF.

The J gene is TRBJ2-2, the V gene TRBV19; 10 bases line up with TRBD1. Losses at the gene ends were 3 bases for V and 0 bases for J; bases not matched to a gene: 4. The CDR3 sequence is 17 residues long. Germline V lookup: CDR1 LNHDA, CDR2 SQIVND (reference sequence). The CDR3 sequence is CASSMKTGGPNTGELFF. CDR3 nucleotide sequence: TGTGCCAGTAGTATGAAGACAGGGGGCCCGAACACCGGGGAGCTGTTTTTT.

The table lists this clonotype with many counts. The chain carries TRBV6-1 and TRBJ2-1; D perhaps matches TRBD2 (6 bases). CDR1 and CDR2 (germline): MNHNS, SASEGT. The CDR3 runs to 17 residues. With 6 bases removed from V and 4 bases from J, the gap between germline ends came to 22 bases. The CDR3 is CASRPLGGLGRYNEQFF. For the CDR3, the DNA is TGTGCCAGCAGGCCCCTGGGGGGACTGGGGCGATACAATGAGCAGTTCTTC.

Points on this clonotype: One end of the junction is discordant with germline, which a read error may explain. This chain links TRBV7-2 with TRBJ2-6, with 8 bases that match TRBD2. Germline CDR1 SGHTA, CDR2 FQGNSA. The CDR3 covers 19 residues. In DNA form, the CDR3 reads TGTTCCAGCAGCTTAGTCTACGGGGGGGGAACGTTTGAGGCCAACGTCCTGACTTTC. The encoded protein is CSSSLVYGGGTFEANVLTF.

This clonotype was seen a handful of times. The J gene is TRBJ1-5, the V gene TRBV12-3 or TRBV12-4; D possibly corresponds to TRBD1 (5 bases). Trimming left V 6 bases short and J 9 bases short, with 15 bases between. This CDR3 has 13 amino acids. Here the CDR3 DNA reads TGTGCCAGCAGACGGACACTTACGGCGCCCCAGCATTTT. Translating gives CASRRTLTAPQHF.

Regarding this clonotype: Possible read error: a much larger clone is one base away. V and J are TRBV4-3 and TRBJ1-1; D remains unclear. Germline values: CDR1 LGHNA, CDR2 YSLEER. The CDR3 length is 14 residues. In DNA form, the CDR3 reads TGCGACAGCAGCCACCACAGCCGACTGACTGAAGCTTTCTTT. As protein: CDSSHHSRLTEAFF.

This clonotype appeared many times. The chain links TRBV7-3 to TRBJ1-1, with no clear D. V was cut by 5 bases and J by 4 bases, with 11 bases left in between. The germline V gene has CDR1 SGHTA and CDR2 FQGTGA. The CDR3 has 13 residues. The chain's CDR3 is CASSLYRGTEAFF. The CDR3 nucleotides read TGTGCCAGCAGCCTATACCGGGGCACTGAAGCTTTCTTT.

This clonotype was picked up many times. In nucleotides, the CDR3 is TGTGCCAGCAGCGGCCACGACAGGGAATCTAACTATGGCTACACCTTC. It encodes CASSGHDRESNYGYTF. The chain uses TRBV7-9 and TRBJ1-2, with 7 bases lining up with TRBD1. Germline values: CDR1 SEHNR, CDR2 FQNEAQ (reference sequence). The junction had 9 bases not matched to a gene; V was cut back by 5 bases and J by 0 bases. The CDR3 is 16 amino acids.